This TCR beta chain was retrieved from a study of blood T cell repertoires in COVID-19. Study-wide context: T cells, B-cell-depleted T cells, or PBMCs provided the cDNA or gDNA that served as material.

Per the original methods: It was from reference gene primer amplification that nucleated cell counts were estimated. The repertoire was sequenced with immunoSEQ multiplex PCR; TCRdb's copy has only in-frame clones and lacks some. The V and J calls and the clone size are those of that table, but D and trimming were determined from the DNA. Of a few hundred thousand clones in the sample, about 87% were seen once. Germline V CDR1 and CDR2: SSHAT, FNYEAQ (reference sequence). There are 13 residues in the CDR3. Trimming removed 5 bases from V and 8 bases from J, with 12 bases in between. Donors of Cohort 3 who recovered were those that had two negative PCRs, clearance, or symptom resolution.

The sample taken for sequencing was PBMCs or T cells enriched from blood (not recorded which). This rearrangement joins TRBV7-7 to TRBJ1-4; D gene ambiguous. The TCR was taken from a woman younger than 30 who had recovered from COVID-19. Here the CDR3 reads CASSPGVQEKLFF. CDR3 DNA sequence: TGTGCCAGCAGCCCCGGGGTACAAGAAAAACTGTTTTTT.